This paragraph reports one T cell receptor beta chain. As yet, its antigen is unknown. The sample is drawn from a study of T cell responses to AZD1222 COVID-19 vaccine. The CDR3 has 17 residues. Germline V gives CDR1 LNHDA, CDR2 SQIVND (reference sequence). V gave up 1 base and J gave up 1 base; unmatched junction bases: 3. Overall study findings and caveats: The donor cohort was predominantly white British with a female majority, and clonal diversity may have been underestimated. Reports indicate that nearly half of spike-specific TCRs are directed at unmutated variant regions. Spike-specific TCR breadth and depth both grew after two AZD1222 doses. Spike-wide vaccine-associated CD4 TCRs dominated at 160-218 and 743-854.

Profiled with immunoSEQ multiplex PCR; TCRdb holds only in-frame clones, not every one. Of 57,000 or so clones in the sample, 75% to 90% were seen once. This specimen consisted of peripheral blood, obtained on day 0 of MenACWY control vaccination. The TCR was taken from an adult in good health. This chain joins TRBV19 and TRBJ2-2, with TRBD1 matching 10 bases. The CDR3 DNA reads as TGTGCCAGTAGTATAGGAGGGACAGGGGTGAACACCGGGGAGCTGTTTTTT. As protein: CASSIGGTGVNTGELFF.